This TCR beta chain was found in a study of control samples from healthy donors and cancer patients. The CDR3 has 16 residues. J gave up 0 bases and V 4 bases, and 4 bases lay outside the gene matches. Germline CDR1 and CDR2: SGHNT and YYREEE (reference sequence). Data came from immunoSEQ multiplex PCR; TCRdb stores just in-frame clones and leaves some out. The sample gives around 94,000 clones, around nine tenths of which show up once; around 3.8% is in the top ten. The receptor's source is a woman under 30 in good health. Sequencing input: blood. The chain uses TRBV5-4 and TRBJ1-6, with TRBD1 identical over 7 bases. CDR3 nucleotide sequence: TGTGCCAGCAGCCCGGGGGACAGCTCCTATAATTCACCCCTCCACTTT. Encoded protein: CASSPGDSSYNSPLHF. Complete variable domain (other parts from reference TRBV5-4 and TRBJ1-6): ETGVTQSPTHLIKTRGQQVTLRCSSQSGHNTVSWYQQALGQGPQFIFQYYREEENGRGNFPPRFSGLQFPNYSSELNVNALELDDSALYLCASSPGDSSYNSPLHFGNGTRLTVT.